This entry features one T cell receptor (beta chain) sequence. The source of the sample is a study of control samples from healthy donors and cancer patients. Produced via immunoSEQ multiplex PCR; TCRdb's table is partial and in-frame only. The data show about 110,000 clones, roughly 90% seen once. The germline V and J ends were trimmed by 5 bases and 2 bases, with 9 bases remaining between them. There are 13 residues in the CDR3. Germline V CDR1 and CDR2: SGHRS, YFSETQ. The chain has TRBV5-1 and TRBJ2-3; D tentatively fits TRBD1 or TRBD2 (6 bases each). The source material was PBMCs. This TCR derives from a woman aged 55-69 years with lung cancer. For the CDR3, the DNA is TGCGCCAGCAGTGCGGGACACACAGATACGCAGTATTTT. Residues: CASSAGHTDTQYF.